This TCR beta chain was captured by sequencing in a study of identical twins. TCRdb re-derived calls from the 5' RACE reads in MiXCR, one entry per CDR3 protein. The data show roughly 770,000 distinct CDR3 sequences, with about 20% seen just once and around 14% held by the top ten. Per germline, CDR1 SGHRS and CDR2 YFSETQ. CDR3 size: 16 residues. V lost 2 bases to trimming and J lost 2 bases, with 14 bases between them. The sample was also linked to a second study, of T cells expressing NK-cell markers. Per that paper: In sorted CD3+CD56+NKG2C+, CD3+CD56+NKG2C- and CD3+CD56-NKG2C+ T cells, TCR beta repertoires were obtained.

Sequencing used PBMCs. The chain couples TRBV5-1 to TRBJ2-1, with D perhaps matching TRBD1 (7 bases). This clonotype was obtained from a woman under 30 in good health. CDR3: CASSLHRGGTYNEQFF. The CDR3 region has the DNA TGCGCCAGCAGCTTACACAGGGGAGGAACCTACAATGAGCAGTTCTTC.